One and the same sample provided the 4 T cell receptor beta chains below, sequenced in a study of identical twins. MiXCR, applied by TCRdb to the 5' RACE reads, yields one record per CDR3 protein. Altogether 690,000 or so distinct CDR3 sequences are present, approximately 9% being singletons, with the ten largest covering more than 0.75%. The sample was also reused in another study, on yellow fever vaccine responses in identical twins.

The material sequenced was PBMCs. The receptors derive from a woman aged 18-29 years in good health.

The table lists this clonotype with many counts. V and J are TRBV28 and TRBJ1-5; TRBD1 matches 9 bases. The CDR3 length is 14 residues. The V gene end was trimmed by 4 bases and the J gene end by 7 bases; junction bases not matched to a gene: 5. The germline V gene has CDR1 MDHEN and CDR2 SYDVKM. The chain's CDR3 is CASSSTGGTQPQHF. The CDR3 coding sequence is TGTGCCAGCAGTTCAACAGGGGGCACCCAGCCCCAGCATTTT.

This clonotype was seen many times. This chain uses TRBV5-1 with TRBJ2-6; unclear D gene. CDR1 and CDR2 from the germline V gene are SGHRS and YFSETQ. V shed 7 bases and J shed 2 bases, with 10 bases lying between them. CDR3 size: 14 residues. The CDR3 reads CASRLATGANVLTF. The DNA of the CDR3 is TGCGCCAGCCGGCTCGCAACTGGGGCCAACGTCCTGACTTTC.

In its sample, this clonotype was seen many times. The rearrangement joins TRBV4-3 to TRBJ2-1, with 7 positions matching TRBD1. This CDR3 is built from 15 residues. Germline V lookup: CDR1 LGHNA, CDR2 YSLEER. J gave up 5 bases and V 1 base, and 5 bases lay outside the gene matches. The CDR3 nucleotides read TGCGCCAGCAGCCAAGCGGGACAGTCAAACAATGAGCAGTTCTTC. Translation: CASSQAGQSNNEQFF.

This chain connects TRBV12-3 or TRBV12-4 to TRBJ2-1; TRBD2 agrees at 8 bases. This CDR3 region has 20 residues. The V gene end was trimmed by 3 bases and the J gene end by 3 bases; junction bases not matched to a gene: 19. CDR3 nucleotides: TGTGCCAGCAGTTTTGCAAAGGCGGGAGGCTTGCTAGGTGACTACAATGAGCAGTTCTTC. Translating gives CASSFAKAGGLLGDYNEQFF.